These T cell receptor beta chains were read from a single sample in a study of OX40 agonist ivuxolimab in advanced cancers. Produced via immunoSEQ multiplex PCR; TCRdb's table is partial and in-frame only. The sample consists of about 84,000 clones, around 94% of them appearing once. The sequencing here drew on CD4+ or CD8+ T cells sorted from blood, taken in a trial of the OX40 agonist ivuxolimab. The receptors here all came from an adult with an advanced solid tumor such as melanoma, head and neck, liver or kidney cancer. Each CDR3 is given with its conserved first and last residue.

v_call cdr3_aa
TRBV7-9 CASSPILEQYF
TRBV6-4 CASRGRVGNNEQFF
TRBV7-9 CASSRNSFADTQYF
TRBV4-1 CASSQVVSGNEQFF
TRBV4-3 CASSQVPGQARFYGYTF
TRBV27 CASREILSSYNEQFF
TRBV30 CAWSDYFGGRADGELFF
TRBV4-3 CASSRNRVRGEKLFF
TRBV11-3 CASSLSRGGEQYF
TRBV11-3 CASSSSPTDTQYF
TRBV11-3 CASSLGTSGNSYSNFYEQYF
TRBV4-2 CASSQLGQGLTYEQYF
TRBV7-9 CASEQGMNTEAFF
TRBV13 CASSLRGRGTEAFF
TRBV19 CASSVSGTTLAEQYF
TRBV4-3 CASSSGQGISGNEQFF
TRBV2 CASSAAGAFYEQYF
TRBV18 CASSRTSGHYEQYF
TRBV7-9 CASSPGLGIEQFF
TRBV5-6 CASSFRNTGELFF
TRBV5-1 CASSLSWGYEQYF
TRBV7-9 CASSLGTATGELFF
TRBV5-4 CASSRPGSSYEQYF
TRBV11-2 CASSLWLPDTQYF
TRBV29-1 CSVEDRTVYGYTF
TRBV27 CASSLSPGPNEKLFF
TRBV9 CASGRGGANVLTF
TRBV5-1 CASSQDRGRSYEQYF
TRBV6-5 CASSFDSEMNTEAFF
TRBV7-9 CASSSPKTGNYGYTF
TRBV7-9 CASSLGWALAGEGTGELFF
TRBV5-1 CASSPTSGSYEQYF
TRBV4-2 CASSQETGGHYGYTF
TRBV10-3 CAISEPGQGRTEAFF
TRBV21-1 CASSAAGTGRTDTQYF
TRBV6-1 CASSEVRGTQPQHF
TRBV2 CASSEGTGRHEQYF
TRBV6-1 CASSEIINTEAFF
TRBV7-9 CASSLNQGPNQPQHF
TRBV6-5 CASSFYSGSSYEQYF
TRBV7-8 CASSSRPGLDYNEQFF
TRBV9 CASIGTGEENTGELFF
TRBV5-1 CASSLGYGAIYGYTF
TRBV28 CASTERDRGFFTEAFF
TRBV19 CASSTSRTAGYGNQPQHF
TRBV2 CASSGPTPGTIYEQYF
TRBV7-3 CASSLTSGRANEQFF
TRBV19 CASSIDVAGAGTQYF
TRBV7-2 CASSSGTVSNQPQHF
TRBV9 CASSVGGRGPETQYF
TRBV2 CASSQGPEKLFF
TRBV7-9 CASSTTGRGTDTQYF